Included here is one T cell receptor (beta chain) sequence, with context. The PCR used 60 Vbeta and 13 Jbeta primers. Here immunoSEQ multiplex PCR was the method, and the copy in TCRdb shows in-frame clones only, minus some. The sample yields under 20,000 clones, 84% seen once. CDR3 length: 11 amino acids. Germline loops: CDR1 MNHEY, CDR2 SMNVEV (reference sequence). The V and J ends lost 4 bases and 15 bases respectively, with 13 bases between them. The sample is drawn from a study of cytomegalovirus exposure and HLA in healthy donors. This chain links TRBV27 with TRBJ2-4, with no clear D. The source material was PBMCs. This receptor was obtained from a human donor in good health. The CDR3 DNA follows: TGTGCCAGCAGTTCGAAACAGCCGGTGTACTTC. It yields the protein CASSSKQPVYF.